These 12 T cell receptor beta chains share one sample of origin, sequenced in a study of blood T cell repertoires in COVID-19. TCRdb's table, derived via immunoSEQ multiplex PCR, lists solely in-frame clones and lacks some. The sample has 250,000 to 300,000 clones, over 75% seen once. Sequences were obtained from peripheral blood. These receptors came from a man in his fifties or sixties with active or convalescent COVID-19.

The chain recombines TRBV27 with TRBJ1-2; no clear D gene. V lost 3 bases, J lost 3 bases, and 17 bases lay in between. CDR3 length: 16 residues. Per germline, CDR1 MNHEY and CDR2 SMNVEV (reference sequence). CDR3 in amino acids: CASSFRHGREHYGYTF. For the CDR3, the DNA is TGTGCCAGCAGTTTCCGACACGGCCGGGAGCACTATGGCTACACCTTC.

The rearrangement joins TRBV7-9 to TRBJ1-2, with 7 bases matching TRBD1. The CDR3 consists of 17 residues. Germline values: CDR1 SEHNR, CDR2 FQNEAQ (reference sequence). The ends lost 4 bases at V and 0 bases at J; junction bases unmatched: 11. In DNA form, the CDR3 reads TGTGCCAGCAGCTATGGAGGGTCGGACAGGACTAACTATGGCTACACCTTC. Amino acids: CASSYGGSDRTNYGYTF. Filled out from reference TRBV7-9 and TRBJ1-2, the complete variable domain reads DTGVSQNPRHKITKRGQNVTFRCDPISEHNRLYWYRQTLGQGPEFLTYFQNEAQLEKSRLLSDRFSAERPKGSFSTLEIQRTEQGDSAMYLCASSYGGSDRTNYGYTFGSGTRLTVV.

The genes are TRBV4-3 and TRBJ1-2; the match to TRBD1 covers 7 bases. Unmatched junction bases numbered 5, after V lost 0 bases and J lost 4 bases. Germline loops: CDR1 LGHNA, CDR2 YSLEER. The CDR3 is made up of 15 amino acids. Here the CDR3 reads CASSQDRTGTYGYTF. The CDR3 nucleotides read TGCGCCAGCAGCCAAGATCGGACAGGAACCTATGGCTACACCTTC.

The chain couples TRBV7-9 to TRBJ2-1; D gene uncertain. The CDR3 sequence is 12 residues long. Germline V gene data show CDR1 as SEHNR and CDR2 as FQNEAQ (reference sequence). The germline V and J ends were trimmed by 1 base and 9 bases, with 7 bases remaining between them. CDR3 sequence: CASSLVMSEQFF. In DNA, the CDR3 is TGTGCCAGCAGCTTAGTAATGTCTGAGCAGTTCTTC.

This chain links TRBV5-1 with TRBJ2-2, with 7 bases lining up with TRBD1. Per germline, CDR1 SGHRS and CDR2 YFSETQ. With V trimmed by 3 bases and J by 0 bases, 2 bases remained unmatched. The CDR3 length is 15 residues. CDR3 amino acids: CASSWDSANTGELFF. The CDR3 DNA is TGCGCCAGCAGCTGGGACAGCGCGAACACCGGGGAGCTGTTTTTT.

The rearrangement uses TRBV6-5 and TRBJ1-6, with D possibly matching TRBD1 (6 bases). The CDR3 extends over 15 amino acids. V gave up 6 bases and J gave up 10 bases, with 19 bases separating them. Germline V gene data show CDR1 as MNHEY and CDR2 as SVGAGI. The CDR3 region is CASRGARGTWSPLHF. The DNA for the CDR3 is TGTGCCAGCAGGGGAGCGAGAGGGACATGGTCACCCCTCCACTTT.

The chain recombines TRBV7-3 with TRBJ2-6; no clear D gene. Germline lookup yields CDR1 SGHTA and CDR2 FQGTGA. V lost 3 bases and J lost 2, with 2 bases in between. CDR3 length equals 13 residues. The CDR3 protein is CASSFTGANVLTF. DNA for the CDR3: TGTGCCAGCAGCTTCACTGGGGCCAACGTCCTGACTTTC.

The chain uses TRBV27 and TRBJ1-6, with D possibly being TRBD1 (5 bases). This CDR3 comprises 17 residues. The V gene's germline CDR1 is MNHEY and CDR2 SMNVEV (reference sequence). Trimming stripped 5 bases from V and 6 bases from J, with 20 bases between. The CDR3 loop reads CASSRGDPTRTNSPLHF. The CDR3 nucleotides are TGTGCCAGCAGTCGGGGGGATCCGACTCGGACTAATTCACCCCTCCACTTT.

The V gene is TRBV9, the J gene TRBJ1-2; tentative D call: TRBD1 (6 bases). Germline V gene sequence: CDR1 SGDLS, CDR2 YYNGEE. V lost 3 bases to trimming and J lost 5 bases, with 11 bases between them. The CDR3 runs to 13 residues. CDR3 amino acids: CASSEMQGYGYTF. CDR3 bases: TGTGCCAGCAGCGAAATGCAGGGGTATGGCTACACCTTC.

V gene TRBV7-2 combines with J gene TRBJ2-1, with TRBD2 matching over 10 bases. CDR3 length equals 16 residues. From germline, CDR1 is SGHTA and CDR2 FQGNSA. Germline trimming cut 6 bases from V and 5 bases from J; bases unmatched to any gene: 10. The CDR3 here is CASSPALAGDHNEQFF. In DNA, the CDR3 is TGTGCCAGCAGTCCCGCCCTAGCGGGGGACCACAATGAGCAGTTCTTC.

V usage is TRBV5-6 and J usage is TRBJ2-1; D remains unclear. The CDR3 runs to 14 residues. V was pared by 4 bases and J by 4 bases, with 12 bases between. Germline V gene data show CDR1 as SGHDT and CDR2 as YYEEEE. CDR3 coding DNA: TGTGCCAGCAGCCCCGTCGCCAGGTACAATGAGCAGTTCTTC. This gives the protein CASSPVARYNEQFF. The whole variable domain, remainder taken from reference TRBV5-6 and TRBJ2-1, is DAGVTQSPTHLIKTRGQQVTLRCSPKSGHDTVSWYQQALGQGPQFIFQYYEEEERQRGNFPDRFSGHQFPNYSSELNVNALLLGDSALYLCASSPVARYNEQFFGPGTRLTVL.

The chain uses TRBV20-1 and TRBJ1-1; 9 positions agree with TRBD1. The CDR3 sequence is 11 residues long. Losses at the gene ends were 3 bases for V and 10 bases for J; bases not matched to a gene: 3. CDR1 is DFQATT and CDR2 is SNEGSKA in the germline V gene (reference sequence). For the CDR3, the DNA is TGCAGTGCTAGCGGGACAGGGAGAGCTTTCTTT. Its translation: CSASGTGRAFF.